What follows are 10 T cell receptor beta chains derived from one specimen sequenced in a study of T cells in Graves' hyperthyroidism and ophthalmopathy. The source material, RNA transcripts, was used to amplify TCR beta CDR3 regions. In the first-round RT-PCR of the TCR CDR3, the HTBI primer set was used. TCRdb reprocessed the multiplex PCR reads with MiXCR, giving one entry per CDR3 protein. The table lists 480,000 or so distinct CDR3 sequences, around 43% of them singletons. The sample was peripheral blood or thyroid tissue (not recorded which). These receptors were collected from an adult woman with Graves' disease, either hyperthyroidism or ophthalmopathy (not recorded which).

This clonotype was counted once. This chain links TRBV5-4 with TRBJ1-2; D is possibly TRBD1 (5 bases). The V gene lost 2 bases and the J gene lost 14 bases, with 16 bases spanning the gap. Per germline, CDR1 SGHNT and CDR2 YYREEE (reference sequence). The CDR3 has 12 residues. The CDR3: CASSLDRDGGTF. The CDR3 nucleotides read TGTGCCAGCAGCTTAGACCGGGACGGCGGGACCTTC.

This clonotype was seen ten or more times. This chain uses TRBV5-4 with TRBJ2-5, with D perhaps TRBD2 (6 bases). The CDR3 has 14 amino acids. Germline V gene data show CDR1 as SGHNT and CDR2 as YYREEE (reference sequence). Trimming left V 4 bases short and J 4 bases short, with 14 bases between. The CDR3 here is CASSTRGGGETQYF. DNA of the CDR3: TGTGCCAGCAGCACCCGGGGAGGAGGAGAGACCCAGTACTTC.

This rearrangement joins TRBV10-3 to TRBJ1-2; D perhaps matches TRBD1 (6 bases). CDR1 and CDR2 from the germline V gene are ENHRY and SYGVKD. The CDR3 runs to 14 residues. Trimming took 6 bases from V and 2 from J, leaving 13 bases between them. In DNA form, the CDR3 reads TGTGCCATCAGGGCGGGACACGGGAACTATGGCTACACCTTC. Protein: CAIRAGHGNYGYTF.

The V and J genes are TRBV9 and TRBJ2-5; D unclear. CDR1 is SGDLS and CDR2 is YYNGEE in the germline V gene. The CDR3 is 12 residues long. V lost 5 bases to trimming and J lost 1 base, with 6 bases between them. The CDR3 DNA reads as TGTGCCAGCAGACGGTGCCAAGAGACCCAGTACTTC. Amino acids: CASRRCQETQYF.

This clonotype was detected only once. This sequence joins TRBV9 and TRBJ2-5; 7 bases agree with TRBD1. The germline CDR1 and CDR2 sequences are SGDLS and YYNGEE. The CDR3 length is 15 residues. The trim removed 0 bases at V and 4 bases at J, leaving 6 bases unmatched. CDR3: CASSVGTGPAETQYF. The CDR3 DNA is TGTGCCAGCAGCGTAGGGACAGGCCCCGCAGAGACCCAGTACTTC. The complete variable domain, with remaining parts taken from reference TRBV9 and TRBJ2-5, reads DSGVTQTPKHLITATGQRVTLRCSPRSGDLSVYWYQQSLDQGLQFLIQYYNGEERAKGNILERFSAQQFPDLHSELNLSSLELGDSALYFCASSVGTGPAETQYFGPGTRLLVL.

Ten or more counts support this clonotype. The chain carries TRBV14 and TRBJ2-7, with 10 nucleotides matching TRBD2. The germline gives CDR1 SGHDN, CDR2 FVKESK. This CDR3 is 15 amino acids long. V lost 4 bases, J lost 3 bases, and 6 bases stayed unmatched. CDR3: CASSPPGLAFYEQYF. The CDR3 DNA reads TGTGCCAGCAGCCCACCGGGACTAGCGTTCTACGAGCAGTACTTC.

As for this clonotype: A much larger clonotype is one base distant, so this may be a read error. CDR3 in amino acids: CASSPNRDTEAFF. The DNA of the CDR3 is TGTGCCAGCAGCCCCAACAGGGACACTGAAGCTTTCTTT. The rearrangement links TRBV7-3 to TRBJ1-1; tentative D call: TRBD1 (6 bases). Per the germline V gene, CDR1 is SGHTA and CDR2 is FQGTGA. CDR3 length: 13 residues. The germline V and J ends were trimmed by 5 bases and 3 bases, with 10 bases remaining between them.

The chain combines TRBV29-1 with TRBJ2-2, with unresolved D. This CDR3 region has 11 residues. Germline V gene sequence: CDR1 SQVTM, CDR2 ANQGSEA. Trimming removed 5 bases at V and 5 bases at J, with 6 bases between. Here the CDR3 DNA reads TGCAGCGTTCTCATAACCGGGGAGCTGTTTTTT. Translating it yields CSVLITGELFF.

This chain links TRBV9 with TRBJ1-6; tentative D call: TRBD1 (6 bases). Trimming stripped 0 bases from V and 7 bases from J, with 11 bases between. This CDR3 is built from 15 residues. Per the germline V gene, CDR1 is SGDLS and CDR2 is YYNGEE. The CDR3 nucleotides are TGTGCCAGCAGCGTAGGTGACAGGCAGAATTCACCCCTCCACTTT. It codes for CASSVGDRQNSPLHF.

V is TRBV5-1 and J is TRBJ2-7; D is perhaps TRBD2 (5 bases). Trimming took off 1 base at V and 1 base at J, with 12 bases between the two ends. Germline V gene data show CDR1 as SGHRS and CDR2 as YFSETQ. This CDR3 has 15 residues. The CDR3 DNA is TGCGCCAGCAGCTTGCGGGGTTCGTTATCCTACGAGCAGTACTTC. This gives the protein CASSLRGSLSYEQYF.